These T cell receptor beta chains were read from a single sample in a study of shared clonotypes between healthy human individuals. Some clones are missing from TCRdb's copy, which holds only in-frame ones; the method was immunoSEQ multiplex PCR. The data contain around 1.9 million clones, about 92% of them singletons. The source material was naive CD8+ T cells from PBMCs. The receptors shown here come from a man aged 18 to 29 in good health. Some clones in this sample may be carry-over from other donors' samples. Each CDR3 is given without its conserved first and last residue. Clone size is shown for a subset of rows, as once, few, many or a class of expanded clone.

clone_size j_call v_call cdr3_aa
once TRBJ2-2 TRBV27 ASSLGPGAGTGELF
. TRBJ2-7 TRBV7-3 ASSEIQGYEQY
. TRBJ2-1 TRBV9 ASSPLQGAYNEQF
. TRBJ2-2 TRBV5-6 ASSWGQNTGELF
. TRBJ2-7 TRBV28 ASSFPGGSGRLHYYEQY
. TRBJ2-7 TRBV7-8 ASSPRPYEQY
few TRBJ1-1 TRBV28 ASSLLAAEAF
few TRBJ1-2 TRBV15 ATSSPITGVYGYT
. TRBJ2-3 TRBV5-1 ASSAIEEREETDTQY
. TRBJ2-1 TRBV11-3 ASSHGDSHNEQF
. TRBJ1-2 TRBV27 ASSLLRTGGYGYT
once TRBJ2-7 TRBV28 ASSSIASLLAGRGRYEQY
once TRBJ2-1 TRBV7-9 ASSPETGGKSEQF
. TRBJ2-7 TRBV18 ASSPPRPVGFNDEQY
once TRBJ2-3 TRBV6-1 ASSPTRRDTQY
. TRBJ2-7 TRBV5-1 ASSMGRGEQGGEQY
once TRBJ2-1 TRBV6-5 ASSYSGTSGLNEQF
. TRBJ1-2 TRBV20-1 TGWGDYGYT
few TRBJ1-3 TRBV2 ASSPAGSGNTIY
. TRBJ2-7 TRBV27 ASSTGNHEQY
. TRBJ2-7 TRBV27 ASSLLAGLDYEQY
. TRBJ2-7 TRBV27 ASSLSLSSRNYEQY
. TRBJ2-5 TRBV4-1 ASSRLRGETQY
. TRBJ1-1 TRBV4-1 ASSLGLRGVNTEAF
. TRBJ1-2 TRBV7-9 ASGNAPYGYT
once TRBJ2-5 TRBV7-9 ASSLAAGLLATQY
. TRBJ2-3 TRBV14 ASSPSRVGIRTDTQY
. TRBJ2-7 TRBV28 ASISQQKTYEQY
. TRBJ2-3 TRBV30 AWIDRSTDTQY
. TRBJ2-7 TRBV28 ASKVPGTDYEQY
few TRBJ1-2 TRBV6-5 ASSTGGGYT
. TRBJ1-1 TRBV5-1 ASSLVDKWFPF
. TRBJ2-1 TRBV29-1 SVTGTSVYEQF
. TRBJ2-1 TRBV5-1 ASSNRDRGLSFFEQF
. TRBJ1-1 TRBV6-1 ASSEWGTEAF
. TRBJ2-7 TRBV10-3 AISSPGLAGGQTLLPYEQY
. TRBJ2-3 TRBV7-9 ASSLPMGDTQY
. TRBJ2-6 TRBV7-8 ASSFPPSGANVLT
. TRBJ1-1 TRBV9 ASSPQTWTEAF
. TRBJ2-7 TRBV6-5 ASSYSIGATAYEQY
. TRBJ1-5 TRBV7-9 ASSHGTANQPQH
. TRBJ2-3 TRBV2 ASSVPAGGSTDTQY
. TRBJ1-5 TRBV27 ASRNLGRDQPQH
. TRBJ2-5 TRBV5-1 ASSEGRGRRETQY
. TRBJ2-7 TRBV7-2 ASSLPYYEQY
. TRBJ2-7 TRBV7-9 ASSRSTDRAYEQY
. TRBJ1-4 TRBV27 ASSVGGGSEKLF
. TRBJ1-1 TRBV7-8 ASSLRQGATEAF